The 6 T cell receptor beta chains presented below share a single source sample, sequenced in a study of shared clonotypes between healthy human individuals. Terminally differentiated effector memory CD45RA+ cells were excluded from the naive CD8 cells, which were CD45RO-negative and positively selected for CCR7. Method: immunoSEQ multiplex PCR; TCRdb's copy keeps in-frame clones and lacks some. The sample lists more than 2 million clones; roughly 94% were seen once. Sequencing was carried out using naive CD8+ T cells sorted from blood. The origin of the receptors is a man in his late teens or twenties in good health.

Comment on this clone: Distinct nucleotide sequences in the sample also encode this CDR3. The CDR3 reads CASSLAGGLETQYF. The CDR3 nucleotides read TGTGCCAGCAGCTTGGCAGGGGGCTTGGAGACCCAGTACTTC. V and J are TRBV5-8 and TRBJ2-5; TRBD1 matches at 8 bases. Germline lookup yields CDR1 SGHTS and CDR2 YDEGEE. This CDR3 comprises 14 residues. Trimming removed 0 bases from V and 5 bases from J; junction bases left unmatched: 3.

To note about this clone: The junction shows a germline mismatch at one end, possibly a read error. The chain couples TRBV5-8 to TRBJ1-1; D call uncertain. CDR1 is SGHTS and CDR2 is YDEGEE in the germline V gene. This CDR3 spans 10 amino acids. CDR3 nucleotides: TGTGCCAGCAGCCGCCCTGAGGCTTTCTTT. This encodes CASSRPEAFF.

Turning to this clone: Other nucleotide sequences in the sample specify the same CDR3. The V gene is TRBV30, the J gene TRBJ2-7; no reliable D call. The V end was cut by 0 bases, the J end by 3 bases, with 6 bases between. This CDR3 is 12 amino acids long. In germline, CDR1 is GTSNPN, CDR2 SVGIG (reference sequence). CDR3 DNA sequence: TGTGCCTGGAGTGTACTGGGCTACGAGCAGTACTTC. Protein sequence: CAWSVLGYEQYF.

This rearrangement joins TRBV7-6 to TRBJ2-7, with a weak D call TRBD2 (6 bases). This CDR3 is 15 amino acids long. Trimming stripped 1 base from V and 2 bases from J, with 12 bases between. In germline, CDR1 is SGHVS, CDR2 FNYEAQ. CDR3 sequence: CASSLELAETYEQYF. In DNA form, the CDR3 reads TGTGCCAGCAGCTTAGAACTAGCTGAGACCTACGAGCAGTACTTC.

V usage is TRBV28 and J usage is TRBJ2-5; 7 bases are a match to TRBD1. The CDR3 length is 19 residues. V was clipped by 5 bases and J by 5 bases; unmatched bases: 23. CDR1 MDHEN and CDR2 SYDVKM come from the germline V gene. As DNA, the CDR3 is TGTGCCAGCAGTCACCCACGCCTCAGCTGGGACAGACCGGGGGAGACCCAGTACTTC. Its translation: CASSHPRLSWDRPGETQYF.

The chain has TRBV10-3 and TRBJ2-1; possibly TRBD2 for D (5 bases). V dropped 4 bases and J dropped 7 bases, with 14 bases sitting between them. Per the germline V gene, CDR1 is ENHRY and CDR2 is SYGVKD. The CDR3 length is 14 residues. The CDR3 DNA follows: TGTGCCATCAGTGCCTGGACCGGGGAGAATGAGCAGTTCTTC. Protein sequence: CAISAWTGENEQFF.